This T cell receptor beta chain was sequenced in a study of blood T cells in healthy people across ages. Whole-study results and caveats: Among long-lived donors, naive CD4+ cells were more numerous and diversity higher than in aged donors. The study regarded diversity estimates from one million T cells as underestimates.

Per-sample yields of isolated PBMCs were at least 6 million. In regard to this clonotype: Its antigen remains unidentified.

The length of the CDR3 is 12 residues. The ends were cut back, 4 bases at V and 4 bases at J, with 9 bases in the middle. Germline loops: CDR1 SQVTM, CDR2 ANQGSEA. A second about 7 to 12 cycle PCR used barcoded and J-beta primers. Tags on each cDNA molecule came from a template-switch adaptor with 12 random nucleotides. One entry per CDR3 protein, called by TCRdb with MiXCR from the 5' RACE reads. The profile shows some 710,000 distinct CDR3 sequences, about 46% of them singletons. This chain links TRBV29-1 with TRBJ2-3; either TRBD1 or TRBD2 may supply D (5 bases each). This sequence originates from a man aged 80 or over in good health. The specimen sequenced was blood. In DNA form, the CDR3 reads TGCAGCGTTGGGACGGGGCCAGATACGCAGTATTTT. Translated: CSVGTGPDTQYF.